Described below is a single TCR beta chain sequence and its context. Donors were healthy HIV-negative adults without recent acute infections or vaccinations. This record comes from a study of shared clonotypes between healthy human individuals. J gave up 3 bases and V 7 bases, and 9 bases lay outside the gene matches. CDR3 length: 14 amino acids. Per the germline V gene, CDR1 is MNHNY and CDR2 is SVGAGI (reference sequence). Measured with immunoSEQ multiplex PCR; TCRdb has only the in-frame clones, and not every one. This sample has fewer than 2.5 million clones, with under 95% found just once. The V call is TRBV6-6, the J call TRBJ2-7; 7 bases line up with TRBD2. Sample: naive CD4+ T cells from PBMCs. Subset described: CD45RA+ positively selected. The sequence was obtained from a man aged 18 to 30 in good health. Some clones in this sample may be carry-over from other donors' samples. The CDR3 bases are TGTGCCAGCAATACAGCGGGAATGAGCTACGAGCAGTACTTC. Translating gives CASNTAGMSYEQYF.